One TCR beta chain is described in this entry. Its target antigen remains unknown. No much larger clone is present one base from it, and per-base qualities are unavailable. The immunoSEQ Assay, a bias-controlled multiplex PCR, was used to amplify TCRbeta CDR3 regions from genomic DNA. Concerning the study's data processing: Nucleated cell counts per sample were estimated from amplification of reference gene primers within the assay. To quantify the absolute abundance of each unique TCRbeta CDR3 rearrangement, sequence reads were collapsed and filtered. For each sample, productive Simpson clonality was calculated as the square root of Simpson's diversity index over productive rearrangements. TCRdb mirrors the immuneACCESS table, restricted to in-frame sequences. Some clones are absent from its copies; in checked studies, under half trace to an unresolved V gene, and the reason for the others is unknown. The DNA was the basis for D and trimming; V, J and clone size are from that table. The sample records a few hundred thousand clones, more than 75% of which are singletons. 10% of the sample goes to the ten largest clones.

The data originate from a study of blood T cell repertoires in COVID-19 (dated by TCRdb to 2020 to 2021). Study-level background: Samples covering the acute and convalescent phases of COVID-19 were provided by collaborators in the United States, Italy and Spain. The material from the prospective study consisted of cDNA or gDNA derived from T cells, B-cell-depleted T cells, or PBMCs. The dataset comprised deeply sampled blood TCRbeta repertoires from subjects exposed to, actively infected with, or recovered from COVID-19. The repertoires were released in a freely available public database meant as a resource for research on the immune response to SARS-CoV-2. Samples came from the ongoing ImmuneRACE study (first 160 participants) plus 1,254 subjects from 6 global collaborators. Sample metadata almost always included a de-identified subject ID, COVID-19 status, age in years and sex. Where HLA class I and class II types were available, the types were taken from metadata supplied by the sample provider, not from assay-based typing. General conclusions and limits of the study: The amount of clinical and demographic metadata varied by source and participant and was provided uncurated.

Germline trimming: 2 bases from V, 7 bases from J; junction bases outside gene matches: 6. The CDR3 runs 15 amino acids, cysteine and phenylalanine included. Solely the CDR3 DNA is kept, with 45 bases framed from the first base. CDR1 and CDR2 are drawn from the germline V gene (reference sequence): MNHEY, SMNVEV. In the prospective study, participants were roughly 18 to 95 years old, resided in approximately 22 geographic areas of the United States, and were enrolled through a virtual design. Cohort assignment in the prospective study relied on participant-reported clinical history from a screening survey and a study questionnaire. Recovered participants in ImmuneRACE Cohort 3 were defined by two consecutive negative NP/OP PCR tests, clearance by a healthcare professional, or resolution of symptoms. In the prospective study, whole blood, serum and a nasopharyngeal or oropharyngeal swab were collected from each participant by mobile phlebotomists. Over an approximately two-month period, participants in the prospective study had the option of providing additional blood draws and questionnaires. Before DNA extraction, prospective study blood samples were shipped either frozen or at room temperature.

Sequenced: PBMCs or T cells enriched from blood (not recorded which). The TCR sequence derives from a woman in her fifties or sixties who had recovered from COVID-19. The receptor chain draws on TRBV27 and TRBJ2-1, with 9 central nucleotides matching TRBD2. In nucleotides, the sequence is TGTGCCAGCAGTTTAGCGGGGGGGAATGAGAATGAGCAGTTCTTC. This codes for CASSLAGGNENEQFF.